This T cell receptor beta chain was captured in a study of blood T cell repertoires in COVID-19. For the study at large: The samples span acute and convalescent COVID-19 from the United States, Italy and Spain. T cells, B-cell-depleted T cells, or PBMCs supplied cDNA or gDNA.

In the original workflow: Using reference gene primer amplification, nucleated cell counts were estimated. The method was immunoSEQ multiplex PCR; TCRdb's version includes in-frame clones alone and lacks a portion of them. The V and J calls and the clone size are those of that table, but D and trimming were determined from the DNA. This table holds about 58,000 clones, nearly 90% found once. CDR1 and CDR2 (germline): KGHDR, SFDVKD. The CDR3 is 15 amino acids. V lost 0 bases, J lost 4 bases, and 10 bases lay in between. This rearrangement joins TRBV24-1 to TRBJ2-3; D not certain. This TCR was recovered from a man aged 55 to 70 with active COVID-19. Sequencing input: peripheral blood. CDR3 in amino acids: CATSDLPGLADTQYF. The CDR3 DNA sequence: TGTGCCACCAGTGATTTGCCCGGGTTGGCAGATACGCAGTATTTT.